The 4 T cell receptor beta chains below all came from one sample that was sequenced in a study of T cell responses to AZD1222 COVID-19 vaccine. The table came from immunoSEQ multiplex PCR; TCRdb's copy has only in-frame clones and leaves some out. The table shows tens of thousands of clones, with 90% occurring only once. This specimen consisted of peripheral blood, obtained on day 0 of AZD1222 vaccination. The receptors come from an adult in good health.

V usage is TRBV9 and J usage is TRBJ1-3; D is uncertain. The germline CDR1 and CDR2 sequences are SGDLS and YYNGEE. This CDR3 is built from 17 residues. V lost 0 bases, J lost 0 bases, and 13 bases lay in between. CDR3 in DNA: TGTGCCAGCAGCGTAGGTGACTCCCGGAGCTCTGGAAACACCATATATTTT. Its protein product is CASSVGDSRSSGNTIYF.

The chain is built from TRBV19 and TRBJ2-5, with a weak D call TRBD1 (6 bases). V was trimmed by 5 bases and J by 1 base, leaving 8 bases between them. This CDR3 region has 13 residues. CDR1 LNHDA and CDR2 SQIVND come from the germline V gene (reference sequence). CDR3 loop: CASSVQGQETQYF. In nucleotides, the CDR3 is TGTGCCAGTAGTGTACAGGGCCAAGAGACCCAGTACTTC.

This clone was counted a few times. The chain couples TRBV5-1 to TRBJ1-1; D is possibly TRBD1 (6 bases). This CDR3 region has 13 residues. V lost 5 bases and J 0 bases, leaving 8 bases between the germline ends. CDR1 is SGHRS and CDR2 is YFSETQ in the germline V gene. For the CDR3, the DNA is TGCGCCAGCAGGACAGGAATGAACACTGAAGCTTTCTTT. This translates into CASRTGMNTEAFF.

The chain has TRBV9 and TRBJ2-5; 11 positions agree with TRBD2. Germline loops: CDR1 SGDLS, CDR2 YYNGEE. The CDR3 contains 15 residues. V trimming: 0 bases; J trimming: 8 bases; junction bases outside the gene matches: 6. CDR3 bases: TGTGCCAGCAGCGTAGAGGCTAGCGGGGGGAATACCCAGTACTTC. Translated: CASSVEASGGNTQYF.